This T cell receptor (beta chain) was identified during a study of blood T cell repertoires in COVID-19. V was clipped by 5 bases and J by 0 bases, with 13 bases between them. The germline gives CDR1 MDHEN, CDR2 SYDVKM. The CDR3 sequence is 15 residues long. Using immunoSEQ multiplex PCR, the repertoire was profiled, and TCRdb retains in-frame clones only, with some absent. This table holds fewer than 250,000 clones, around four fifths found once. V is TRBV28 and J is TRBJ1-1, with D tentatively TRBD1 (6 bases). Specimen: peripheral blood. The sequence came from an elderly woman with COVID-19, enrolled during active disease. As DNA, the CDR3 is TGTGCCAGCAGTCCTTACAGGGTTATGAACACTGAAGCTTTCTTT. This sequence encodes CASSPYRVMNTEAFF.